This T cell receptor (beta chain) was sequenced in a study of tumour-infiltrating T cells in Burkitt lymphoma. Study background: This cohort included all epidemiological subtypes of Burkitt lymphoma. Repertoire clonality predicted overall and progression-free survival.

Profiling relied on immunoSEQ multiplex PCR, and the TCRdb table lists in-frame clones only, not all of them. Of around 48,000 clones listed, 30% to 40% are singletons. This CDR3 has 12 residues. V was clipped by 6 bases and J by 5 bases, with 7 bases between them. Germline V gene sequence: CDR1 MNHNY, CDR2 SVGAGI (reference sequence). In the case of this clone: Antigen unknown.

General study results and limits: Several public clonotypes recurred in numerous Burkitt lymphoma patients.

The TCR comes from a human donor with Burkitt lymphoma. The sequencing sample was made of tumor tissue. The chain uses TRBV6-6 and TRBJ1-4, with D uncertain. The chain's CDR3 is CASRTPNEKLFF. CDR3 bases: TGTGCCAGCAGAACCCCCAATGAAAAACTGTTTTTT.